The 25 T cell receptor beta chains listed next were all sequenced from one sample in a study of response to subunit inactivated influenza vaccine. From the RT-PCR reads, TCRdb called clonotypes with MiXCR, one entry per CDR3 protein. This sample yields approximately 520,000 distinct CDR3 sequences, of which 25% are seen a single time; less than 2.5% belongs to the top ten. The source material was CD4+ T cells sorted from PBMCs, sampled 5 days after vaccination. Receptor source: a man in his forties or fifties who received an inactivated influenza vaccine.

The chain carries TRBV6-5 and TRBJ1-5, with D possibly matching TRBD1 (6 bases). This CDR3 spans 16 amino acids. Trimming cost V 0 bases and J 6 bases, with 15 bases left between them. Germline CDR1 and CDR2: MNHEY and SVGAGI. The DNA for the CDR3 is TGTGCCAGCAGTTACTCGTATCATCAGGGGTCTCAGCCCCAGCATTTT. This codes for CASSYSYHQGSQPQHF.

The table lists this clonotype with many counts. The J gene is TRBJ2-1, the V gene TRBV7-2; D is perhaps TRBD2 (6 bases). Germline assignment: CDR1 SGHTA and CDR2 FQGNSA. The ends were cut back, 5 bases at V and 8 bases at J, with 13 bases in the middle. This CDR3 has 13 residues. The DNA for the CDR3 is TGTGCCAGCAGCCCCCGCTCGGGGGATGAGCAGTTCTTC. Protein sequence: CASSPRSGDEQFF.

This clonotype was seen many times. The chain recombines TRBV4-3 with TRBJ2-7; 12 bases line up with TRBD2. Looked up from germline, CDR1 is LGHNA and CDR2 is YSLEER. Trimming took 0 bases from V and 8 from J; bases not matched to a gene: 11. The CDR3 loop spans 17 amino acids. In nucleotides, the CDR3 is TGCGCCAGCAGCCAAGATATAAGGGCTAGCGGGAGGGCTAAGCAGTACTTC. It specifies CASSQDIRASGRAKQYF.

The chain links TRBV20-1 to TRBJ2-1; 13 bases map to TRBD2. CDR1 and CDR2 from the germline V gene are DFQATT and SNEGSKA (reference sequence). This CDR3 is built from 17 residues. V shed 0 bases and J 9 bases; nucleotides not matched to a gene: 11. The CDR3 spells CSARDPTSGGAYGEQFF. DNA of the CDR3: TGCAGTGCTAGAGATCCCACTAGCGGGGGGGCCTACGGTGAGCAGTTCTTC.

The chain joins TRBV7-8 to TRBJ2-5, with D possibly matching TRBD1 (6 bases). Trimming removed 1 base at V and 10 bases at J, with 19 bases between. This CDR3 has 15 amino acids. Looked up from germline, CDR1 is SGHVS and CDR2 is FQNEAQ. This chain's CDR3 is CASSLGGPSLRDQYF. The CDR3 bases are TGTGCCAGCAGCTTAGGGGGGCCCTCGTTACGCGACCAGTACTTC.

CDR3 DNA sequence: TGTGCCAGCCGAGCCGGGGGAGGCTACTACAATGAGCAGTTCTTC. This translates into CASRAGGGYYNEQFF. The V call is TRBV6-2 or TRBV6-3, the J call TRBJ2-1; D possibly corresponds to TRBD2 (6 bases). CDR1 and CDR2 from the germline V gene are MNHEY and SVGEGT. Trimming removed 8 bases from V and 3 bases from J, with 17 bases in between. The CDR3 runs to 15 residues.

This clonotype was counted between two and nine times. The chain joins TRBV5-1 to TRBJ1-1, with D unclear. V was cut by 5 bases and J by 0 bases, with 17 bases left in between. This CDR3 has 16 amino acids. Germline loops: CDR1 SGHRS, CDR2 YFSETQ. CDR3 DNA sequence: TGCGCCAGCAGTGTACGAGGGTTGAGAATGAACACTGAAGCTTTCTTT. As protein: CASSVRGLRMNTEAFF. The full variable domain, rest sourced from reference TRBV5-1 and TRBJ1-1, is KAGVTQTPRYLIKTRGQQVTLSCSPISGHRSVSWYQQTPGQGLQFLFEYFSETQRNKGNFPGRFSGRQFSNSRSEMNVSTLELGDSALYLCASSVRGLRMNTEAFFGQGTRLTVV.

This clonotype was seen only a few times. V is TRBV20-1 and J is TRBJ2-7, with D perhaps TRBD1 or TRBD2 (5 bases each). This CDR3 spans 15 amino acids. Deletions cut 4 bases from V and 0 bases from J, with 16 bases between. Germline CDR1 reads DFQATT; CDR2 reads SNEGSKA (reference sequence). In DNA, the CDR3 is TGCAGTGCTACCCCGGGACCCACGCCCTCCTACGAGCAGTACTTC. Translated: CSATPGPTPSYEQYF.

This clonotype occurred a few times. The chain links TRBV20-1 to TRBJ2-5; 10 bases are a match to TRBD2. CDR1 is DFQATT, CDR2 SNEGSKA, per germline (reference sequence). The CDR3 length is 16 residues. The V and J ends lost 0 bases and 2 bases, in that order; junction bases with no gene match: 6. CDR3 region: CSARDFLAGDQETQYF. The CDR3 bases are TGCAGTGCTAGAGATTTCCTAGCGGGGGATCAAGAGACCCAGTACTTC.

This clonotype has a handful of counts. The chain carries TRBV20-1 and TRBJ2-1; perhaps TRBD1 as D (6 bases). V dropped 7 bases and J dropped 3 bases, with 13 bases sitting between them. The CDR3 extends over 13 amino acids. Per germline, CDR1 DFQATT and CDR2 SNEGSKA (reference sequence). The CDR3: CSVKGHDYNEQFF. Written as DNA, the CDR3 is TGCAGTGTCAAGGGACACGACTACAATGAGCAGTTCTTC.

The chain is built from TRBV7-9 and TRBJ2-7; 8 bases align to TRBD1. V lost 6 bases, J lost 6 bases, and 7 bases stayed unmatched. Germline V gene sequence: CDR1 SEHNR, CDR2 FQNEAQ (reference sequence). The CDR3 is 13 amino acids. The CDR3 loop is CASRAGGFGEQYF. CDR3 DNA: TGTGCCAGCAGGGCAGGGGGCTTCGGCGAGCAGTACTTC.

This clonotype occurred a few times. The J gene is TRBJ2-1, the V gene TRBV4-2, with D unclear. This CDR3 spans 13 amino acids. V shed 1 base and J shed 11 bases, with 12 bases lying between them. The germline V gene encodes CDR1 LGHNA and CDR2 YNFKEQ. The CDR3 sequence: CASSQAAFSQQFF. The CDR3, as DNA: TGTGCCAGCAGCCAAGCGGCATTCAGTCAGCAGTTCTTC.

CDR3 amino acids: CSARGAGTSGGTSTDTQYF. The CDR3 DNA sequence: TGCAGTGCTAGAGGGGCCGGGACTAGCGGGGGGACTAGCACAGATACGCAGTATTTT. The chain couples TRBV20-1 to TRBJ2-3, with 15 bases matching TRBD2. After removal of 1 base from V and 0 bases from J, the junction contained 8 bases not matched to a gene. Germline V gene sequence: CDR1 DFQATT, CDR2 SNEGSKA (reference sequence). This CDR3 contains 19 residues.

V usage is TRBV12-3 or TRBV12-4 and J usage is TRBJ2-7, with 7 bases that match TRBD2. The CDR3 contains 16 residues. The V gene end was trimmed by 5 bases and the J gene end by 2 bases; junction bases not matched to a gene: 12. CDR3 bases: TGTGCCAGCAGTCGAAATAATTGGGGGGGTCCCTACGAGCAGTACTTC. Amino acid sequence: CASSRNNWGGPYEQYF.

J is TRBJ1-5 and V is TRBV4-1; a weak D match, TRBD1 (5 bases). The length of the CDR3 is 16 residues. V lost 1 base and J 3 bases, leaving 13 bases between the germline ends. In germline, CDR1 is MGHRA, CDR2 YSYEKL. For the CDR3, the DNA is TGCGCCAGCAGCCAAGCCCTGGGCAGGGACAATCAGCCCCAGCATTTT. Amino acid sequence: CASSQALGRDNQPQHF.

This clonotype has just a few counts. J is TRBJ2-2 and V is TRBV7-8; D may be TRBD1 (5 bases). The V gene's germline CDR1 is SGHVS and CDR2 FQNEAQ. V shed 4 bases and J shed 1 base, with 10 bases lying between them. CDR3 length: 15 amino acids. DNA of the CDR3: TGTGCCAGCAGCTCTCTCGGACAGAACACCGGGGAGCTGTTTTTT. Amino acid sequence: CASSSLGQNTGELFF.

The chain recombines TRBV4-1 with TRBJ2-7; D gene ambiguous. V was shortened by 1 base and J by 3 bases, with 7 bases between the two germline ends. Per germline, CDR1 MGHRA and CDR2 YSYEKL. CDR3 length equals 13 residues. The CDR3 DNA sequence: TGCGCCAGCAGCCAAGTGCCAGACTACGAGCAGTACTTC. Its protein is CASSQVPDYEQYF.

This clonotype was counted at least ten times. This rearrangement joins TRBV12-3 or TRBV12-4 to TRBJ2-1, with TRBD2 matching over 10 bases. The V and J ends lost 4 bases and 6 bases, in that order; junction bases with no gene match: 6. This CDR3 spans 15 amino acids. CDR3 DNA: TGTGCCAGCAGTTGGGCTAGCGGGGGACTCAATGAGCAGTTCTTC. Protein sequence: CASSWASGGLNEQFF.

This clonotype appeared a few times. The rearrangement joins TRBV4-1 to TRBJ2-2; weak D call: TRBD1 (6 bases). V shed 4 bases and J shed 7 bases, with 13 bases lying between them. Germline CDR1 MGHRA, CDR2 YSYEKL. The CDR3 loop spans 14 amino acids. The CDR3 reads CASSPHYRDGELFF. In DNA form, the CDR3 reads TGCGCCAGCAGCCCCCATTACAGGGACGGGGAGCTGTTTTTT.

There are a few counts of this clonotype. The chain uses TRBV5-1 and TRBJ2-2; 9 bases are shared with TRBD1. The CDR3 consists of 18 residues. The germline gives CDR1 SGHRS, CDR2 YFSETQ. The V gene end was trimmed by 3 bases and the J gene end by 1 base; junction bases not matched to a gene: 10. The CDR3 here is CASSWGHSGQGNTGELFF. The CDR3 bases are TGCGCCAGCAGCTGGGGGCATTCGGGACAGGGGAACACCGGGGAGCTGTTTTTT.

The chain carries TRBV10-2 and TRBJ2-2; D may be TRBD2 (5 bases). Looked up from germline, CDR1 is WSHSY and CDR2 is SAAADI. This CDR3 has 16 residues. V was clipped by 5 bases and J by 3 bases, with 16 bases between them. CDR3 nucleotides: TGCGCCAGCAGTCCCTCACTAGGCCCTTACACCGGGGAGCTGTTTTTT. Its translation: CASSPSLGPYTGELFF.

V is TRBV11-2 and J is TRBJ2-2; TRBD2 agrees at 11 bases. V lost 3 bases, J lost 0 bases, and 12 bases stayed unmatched. Germline loops: CDR1 SGHAT, CDR2 FQNNGV. This CDR3 comprises 20 residues. The CDR3 DNA reads as TGTGCCAGCAGCTTCAGACTAGCGGGGATCAAAATCGCGAACACCGGGGAGCTGTTTTTT. It codes for CASSFRLAGIKIANTGELFF.

The chain combines TRBV12-3 or TRBV12-4 with TRBJ2-6; a possible D gene is TRBD1 (6 bases). V shed 8 bases and J shed 12 bases, with 17 bases lying between them. The CDR3 sequence is 13 residues long. The CDR3 protein is CASRKTGVPVLTF. CDR3 sequence (DNA): TGTGCCAGCCGTAAGACAGGTGTCCCCGTCCTGACTTTC.

This clonotype occurred many times. This rearrangement joins TRBV29-1 to TRBJ2-3, with D possibly TRBD2 on 7 matching bases. Germline CDR1 reads SQVTM; CDR2 reads ANQGSEA. CDR3 length: 14 amino acids. The germline V and J ends were trimmed by 8 bases and 2 bases, with 17 bases remaining between them. CDR3 in amino acids: CSFPRGGNTDTQYF. The CDR3, as DNA: TGCAGCTTCCCAAGGGGGGGGAACACAGATACGCAGTATTTT.

The chain recombines TRBV13 with TRBJ2-3, with TRBD2 matching over 10 bases. V was pared by 2 bases and J by 4 bases, with 6 bases of the junction left unmatched. The CDR3 loop spans 16 amino acids. Germline V CDR1 and CDR2: PRHDT, FYEKMQ (reference sequence). The CDR3 is CASSLFSSGGSDTQYF. The CDR3 DNA is TGTGCCAGCAGCTTATTTTCTAGCGGGGGTTCAGATACGCAGTATTTT.